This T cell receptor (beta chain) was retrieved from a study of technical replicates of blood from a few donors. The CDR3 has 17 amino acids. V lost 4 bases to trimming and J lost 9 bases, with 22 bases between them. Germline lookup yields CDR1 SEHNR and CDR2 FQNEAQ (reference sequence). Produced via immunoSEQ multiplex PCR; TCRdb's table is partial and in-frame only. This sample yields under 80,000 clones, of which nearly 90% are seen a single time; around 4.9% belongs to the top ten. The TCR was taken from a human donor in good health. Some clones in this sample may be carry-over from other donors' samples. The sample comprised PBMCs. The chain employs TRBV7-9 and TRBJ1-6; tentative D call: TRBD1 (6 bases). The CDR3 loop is CASSSTTGRRLGSPLHF. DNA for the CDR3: TGTGCCAGCAGCTCGACGACAGGACGTAGATTGGGTTCACCCCTCCACTTT.